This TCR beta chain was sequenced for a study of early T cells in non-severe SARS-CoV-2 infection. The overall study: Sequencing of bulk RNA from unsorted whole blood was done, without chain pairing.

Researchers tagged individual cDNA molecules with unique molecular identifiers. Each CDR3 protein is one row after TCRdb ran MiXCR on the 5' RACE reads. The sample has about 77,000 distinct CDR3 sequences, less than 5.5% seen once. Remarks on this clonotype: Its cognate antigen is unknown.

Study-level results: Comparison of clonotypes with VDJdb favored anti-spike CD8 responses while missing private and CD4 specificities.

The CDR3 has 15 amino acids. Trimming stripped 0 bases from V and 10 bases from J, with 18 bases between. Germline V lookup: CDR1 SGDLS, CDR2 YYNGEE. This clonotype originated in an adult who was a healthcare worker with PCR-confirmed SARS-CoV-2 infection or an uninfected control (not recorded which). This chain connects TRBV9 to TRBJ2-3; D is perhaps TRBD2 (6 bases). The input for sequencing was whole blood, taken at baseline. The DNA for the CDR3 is TGTGCCAGCAGCGTAGCTACCGGCCGGAGGGGTGCGCAGTATTTT. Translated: CASSVATGRRGAQYF.